This T cell receptor beta chain was found in a study of shared clonotypes between healthy human individuals. Study-wide findings and caveats: What limited the represented genetic and exposure-history diversity was the small number of donors.

Trimming cost V 6 bases and J 4 bases; bases outside gene matches: 8. The germline gives CDR1 SNHLY, CDR2 FYNNEI. This CDR3 region has 14 residues. Comment on this clone: The antigen is not known.

Assay used: immunoSEQ multiplex PCR; TCRdb lists only in-frame clones, some missing. The data hold millions of clones, with approximately 95% observed a single time. The TCR comes from a man between 18 and 29 years old in good health. Some clones in this sample may be carry-over from other donors' samples. V is TRBV2 and J is TRBJ2-7, with 8 positions matching TRBD2. Sequencing was carried out using naive CD4+ T cells from PBMCs. The subset denotes: CD45RA+ positively selected. The CDR3 protein is CASRGTSIVYEQYF. DNA of the CDR3: TGTGCCAGCAGGGGGACTAGTATCGTTTACGAGCAGTACTTC.